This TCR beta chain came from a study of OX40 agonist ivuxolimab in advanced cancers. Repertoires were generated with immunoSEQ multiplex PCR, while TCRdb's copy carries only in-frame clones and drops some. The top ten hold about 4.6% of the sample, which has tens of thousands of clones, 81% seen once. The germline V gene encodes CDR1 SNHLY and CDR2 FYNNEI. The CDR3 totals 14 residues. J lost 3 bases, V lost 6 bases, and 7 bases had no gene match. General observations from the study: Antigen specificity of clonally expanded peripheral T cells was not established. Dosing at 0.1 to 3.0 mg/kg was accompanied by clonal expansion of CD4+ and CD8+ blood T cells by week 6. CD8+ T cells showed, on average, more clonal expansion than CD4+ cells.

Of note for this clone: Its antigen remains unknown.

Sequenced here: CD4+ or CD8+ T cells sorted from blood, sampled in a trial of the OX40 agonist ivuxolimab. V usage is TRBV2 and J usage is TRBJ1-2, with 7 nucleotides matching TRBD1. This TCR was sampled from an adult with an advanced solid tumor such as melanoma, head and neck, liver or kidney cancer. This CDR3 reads CASRGGDRDYGYTF. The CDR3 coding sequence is TGTGCCAGCAGGGGGGGAGACAGGGACTATGGCTACACCTTC.